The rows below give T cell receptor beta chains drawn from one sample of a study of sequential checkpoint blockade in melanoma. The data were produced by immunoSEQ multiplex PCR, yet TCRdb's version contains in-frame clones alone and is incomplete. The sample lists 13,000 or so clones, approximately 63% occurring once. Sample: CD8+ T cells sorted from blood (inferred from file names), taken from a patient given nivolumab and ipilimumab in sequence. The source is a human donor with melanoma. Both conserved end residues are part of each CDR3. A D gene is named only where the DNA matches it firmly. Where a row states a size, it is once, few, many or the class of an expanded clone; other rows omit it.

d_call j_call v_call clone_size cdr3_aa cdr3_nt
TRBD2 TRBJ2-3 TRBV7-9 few CASSSLAGETDTQYF TGTGCCAGCAGCTCCTTAGCGGGGGAAACAGATACGCAGTATTTT
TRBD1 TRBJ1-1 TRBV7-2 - CASSLVTGGLGTEAFF TGTGCCAGCAGCTTAGTCACAGGGGGCCTTGGGACTGAAGCTTTCTTT
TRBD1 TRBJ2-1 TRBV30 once CAWTGGGEQFF TGTGCCTGGACAGGGGGTGGTGAGCAGTTCTTC
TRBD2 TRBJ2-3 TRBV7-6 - CASSLREGGGLRNTDTQYF TGTGCCAGCAGCCTGCGGGAGGGAGGGGGGCTGAGAAACACAGATACGCAGTATTTT
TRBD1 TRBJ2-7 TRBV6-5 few CASSYESGGGEQYF TGTGCCAGCAGTTACGAGTCAGGGGGCGGTGAGCAGTACTTC
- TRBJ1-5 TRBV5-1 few CASSYGGNQPQHF TGCGCCAGCAGCTACGGGGGCAATCAGCCCCAGCATTTT
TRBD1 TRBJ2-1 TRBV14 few CASSQGWDRDYNEQFF TGTGCCAGCAGCCAAGGATGGGACAGGGACTACAATGAGCAGTTCTTC
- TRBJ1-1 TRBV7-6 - CASSHQGGTEAFF TGTGCCAGCAGCCATCAGGGAGGCACTGAAGCTTTCTTT
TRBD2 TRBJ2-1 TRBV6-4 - CASSDSSSGSNEQFF TGTGCCAGCAGTGACTCCTCTAGCGGGAGTAATGAGCAGTTCTTC
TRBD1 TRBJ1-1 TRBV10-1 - CASSGDRLMNTEAFF TGCGCCAGCTCGGGGGACAGGTTAATGAACACTGAAGCTTTCTTT
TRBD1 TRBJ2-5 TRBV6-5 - CASSFLGTGDGETQYF TGTGCCAGCAGTTTTTTGGGGACAGGGGACGGAGAGACCCAGTACTTC
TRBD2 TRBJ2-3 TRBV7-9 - CASSDLGGSTDTQYF TGTGCCAGCAGCGACCTGGGGGGGAGCACAGATACGCAGTATTTT
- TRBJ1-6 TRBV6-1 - CASSDRDNYNSPLHF TGTGCCAGCAGTGACCGGGACAACTATAATTCACCCCTCCACTTT
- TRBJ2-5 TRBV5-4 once CASSSVTGETQYF TGTGCCAGCAGCTCCGTGACTGGGGAGACCCAGTACTTC
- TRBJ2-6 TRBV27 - CASSWGAGGANVLTF TGTGCCAGCAGTTGGGGCGCGGGGGGGGCCAACGTCCTGACTTTC
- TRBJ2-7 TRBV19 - CASSVFRGNHEQYF TGTGCCAGTAGTGTTTTCAGGGGTAACCACGAGCAGTACTTC
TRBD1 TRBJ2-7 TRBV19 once CNPTFQGAHEQYF TGTAACCCGACATTTCAGGGGGCACACGAGCAGTACTTC
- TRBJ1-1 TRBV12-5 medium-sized CASGWGRTEAFF TGTGCTAGTGGCTGGGGGCGGACTGAAGCTTTCTTT
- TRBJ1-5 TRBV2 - CASRGRGSNQPQHF TGTGCCAGCAGGGGGCGCGGAAGCAATCAGCCCCAGCATTTT
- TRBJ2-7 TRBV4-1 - CASSQGGSAYEQYF TGCGCCAGCAGCCAAGGCGGGTCGGCCTACGAGCAGTACTTC
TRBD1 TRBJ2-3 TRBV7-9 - CASSLRDRGAVDTQYF TGTGCCAGCAGCCTCCGGGACAGGGGCGCAGTAGATACGCAGTATTTT
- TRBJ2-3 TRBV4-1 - CASSQDRVPHTDTQYF TGCGCCAGCAGCCAAGACAGGGTCCCCCACACAGATACGCAGTATTTT
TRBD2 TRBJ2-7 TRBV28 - CASTLAGEPEQYF TGTGCCAGCACCCTCGCGGGGGAACCCGAGCAGTACTTC
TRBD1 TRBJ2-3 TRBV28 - CASSLPNRGPTDTQYF TGTGCCAGCAGTTTACCCAACAGGGGGCCAACAGATACGCAGTATTTT
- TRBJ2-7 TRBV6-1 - CASRDATEQYF TGTGCCAGCAGAGATGCTACCGAGCAGTACTTC
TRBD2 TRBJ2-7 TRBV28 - CASSFSSGSVYEQYF TGTGCCAGCAGTTTCTCCAGCGGGAGTGTCTACGAGCAGTACTTC
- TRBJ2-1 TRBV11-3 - CASSSRRAGISEQFF TGTGCCAGCAGCTCACGGCGGGCGGGTATAAGTGAGCAGTTCTTC
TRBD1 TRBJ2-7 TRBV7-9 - CASSQITTGTGGYEQYF TGTGCCAGCAGCCAAATCACGACCGGGACAGGTGGCTACGAGCAGTACTTC
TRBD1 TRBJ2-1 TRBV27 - CASRGQGSSYNEQFF TGTGCCAGCAGGGGACAGGGAAGCTCCTACAATGAGCAGTTCTTC
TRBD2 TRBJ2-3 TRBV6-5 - CASSYGAGGLDTQYF TGTGCCAGCAGTTACGGAGCGGGGGGGCTGGATACGCAGTATTTT
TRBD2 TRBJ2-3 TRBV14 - CASSPTSGFTDTQYF TGTGCCAGCAGCCCGACTAGCGGATTCACAGATACGCAGTATTTT
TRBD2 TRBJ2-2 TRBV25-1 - CASCSGVNTGELFF TGTGCCAGCTGTAGCGGGGTTAACACCGGGGAGCTGTTTTTT
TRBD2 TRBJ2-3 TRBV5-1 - CASTPSGADTQYF TGCGCCAGCACGCCTAGCGGTGCAGATACGCAGTATTTT
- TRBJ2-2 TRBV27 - CASSLLWGEGNTGELFF TGTGCCAGCAGTTTATTGTGGGGGGAAGGGAACACCGGGGAGCTGTTTTTT
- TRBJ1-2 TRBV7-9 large CASSPDGGANYGYTF TGTGCCAGCAGCCCCGACGGAGGGGCTAACTATGGCTACACCTTC
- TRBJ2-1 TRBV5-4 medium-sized CASSLSLRQSYNEQFF TGTGCCAGCAGCTTGTCCCTTCGACAGTCCTACAATGAGCAGTTCTTC
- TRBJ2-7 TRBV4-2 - CASIPGDSYEQYF TGTGCCAGCATCCCGGGGGACAGCTACGAGCAGTACTTC
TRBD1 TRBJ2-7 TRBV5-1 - CASSLTTGGPYEQYF TGCGCCAGCAGCTTGACTACAGGGGGCCCCTACGAGCAGTACTTC
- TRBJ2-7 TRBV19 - CASSTYYEQYF TGTGCCAGTAGTACCTACTACGAGCAGTACTTC
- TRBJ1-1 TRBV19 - CASRVRGSGTEAFF TGTGCCAGTAGGGTCAGGGGTTCAGGCACTGAAGCTTTCTTT
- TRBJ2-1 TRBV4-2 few CASSQPGLLNEQFF TGTGCCAGCAGCCAACCCGGACTACTCAATGAGCAGTTCTTC
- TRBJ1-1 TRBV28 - CASSLSTGPYTEAFF TGTGCCAGCAGTTTATCTACAGGCCCGTACACTGAAGCTTTCTTT
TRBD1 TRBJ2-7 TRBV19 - CASSGQGGGVYEQYF TGTGCCAGTAGCGGACAGGGCGGCGGGGTATACGAGCAGTACTTC
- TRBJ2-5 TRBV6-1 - CASRGAEEQYF TGTGCCAGCAGGGGGGCGGAGGAGCAGTACTTC
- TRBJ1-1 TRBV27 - CASSSLTGTKEAFF TGTGCCAGCAGTTCCCTTACAGGGACAAAAGAAGCTTTCTTT
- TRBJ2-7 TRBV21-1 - CASSQSGEQYF TGTGCCAGCAGCCAGTCGGGAGAGCAGTACTTC
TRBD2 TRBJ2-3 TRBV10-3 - CAISEDSSGAPRTQYF TGTGCCATCAGTGAGGATTCTAGCGGGGCCCCGCGTACGCAGTATTTT